This record covers a single T cell receptor beta chain. Its specificity is not known. Sequencing was performed with immunoSEQ multiplex PCR; in TCRdb, only in-frame clones are kept and a portion is missing. The profile shows thousands of clones, 82% of them singletons. The data stem from a study of hypomethylating agent response in myelodysplastic syndrome. Whole-study results and caveats: Richness, rarefaction diversity and clonality did not change significantly after hypomethylating treatment. Non-responders showed more contracted clonotypes post-treatment, while responders showed more novel ones. Control donors' ages did not match those of MDS patients.

CDR1 LNHNV and CDR2 YYDKDF come from the germline V gene (reference sequence). V lost 0 bases, J lost 8 bases, and 13 bases lay in between. This CDR3 spans 15 amino acids. The sample here was bone marrow, taken before or after starting hypomethylating agent treatment for myelodysplastic syndrome (not recorded which). The clonotype comes from a human donor with myelodysplastic syndrome. The chain recombines TRBV15 with TRBJ1-4, with D maybe TRBD1 (5 bases). The CDR3 here is CATSREAGEDEKLFF. CDR3 coding DNA: TGTGCCACCAGCAGAGAGGCGGGGGAGGACGAAAAACTGTTTTTT.